The text below deals with one TCR beta chain. These data originate in a study of T cell repertoires in cytomegalovirus infection. A single record per CDR3 protein comes from TCRdb applying MiXCR to the reads. Of fewer than 80,000 distinct CDR3 sequences listed, roughly 3.6% are singletons. Germline CDR1 SGHNT, CDR2 YENEEA. V shed 10 bases and J shed 0 bases, with 10 bases lying between them. The CDR3 has 13 amino acids. Sample: PBMCs. The TCR comes from a human donor in good health (CMV status not recorded). Some clones in this sample may be carry-over from other donors' samples. This rearrangement joins TRBV11-3 to TRBJ1-5; no reliable D call. CDR3 bases: TGTGCCACTACGACCTATAGCAATCAGCCCCAGCATTTT. This codes for CATTTYSNQPQHF.